This T cell receptor beta chain originates from a study of T cells after yellow fever vaccination. This CDR3 contains 14 residues. Germline values: CDR1 SQVTM, CDR2 ANQGSEA. After removal of 3 bases from V and 8 bases from J, the junction contained 9 bases not matched to a gene. Each CDR3 protein is one row after TCRdb ran MiXCR on the 5' RACE reads. This table has about 75,000 distinct CDR3 sequences, more than 5.5% appearing once. The chain is built from TRBV29-1 and TRBJ2-1; 8 bases map to TRBD2. This clonotype was obtained from a young man who received the YFV17D yellow fever vaccine. The sequences come from CD8+ T cells sorted from PBMCs, collected 10 to 11 days after the first yellow fever vaccination. The CDR3 here is CSVEVDGGAYEQFF. In DNA form, the CDR3 reads TGCAGCGTTGAGGTAGACGGGGGGGCCTATGAGCAGTTCTTC.